The clone carrying this T cell receptor beta chain was seen a few times. Antigen specificity is unknown. The data belong to a study of spatial heterogeneity in lung cancer. For the study at large: Raw sequencing reads included, on average, more than ten appearances of each unique TCR and UMI combination.

Study outcomes and limitations: Blood contained ubiquitous expanded tumor TCRs more at resection than at follow-up.

Germline CDR1 reads DFQATT; CDR2 reads SNEGSKA (reference sequence). With 3 bases clipped from V and 0 bases from J, the junction kept 4 bases outside the gene matches. This CDR3 spans 15 amino acids. The time point here: sample taken at primary tumor resection. Unsorted whole RNA from tumor, nontumor lung or frozen PBMC underwent sequencing. Individually, TCR cDNA molecules were each labelled with a unique molecular identifier. Using its own MiXCR run on the 5' RACE reads, TCRdb lists one record per CDR3 protein. This sample carries more than 9,500 distinct CDR3 sequences, 17% of them seen once, and the ten largest clones take approximately 57%.

This receptor was obtained from a male donor with early-stage non-small cell lung cancer. The sequencing used PBMCs, collected at surgery. The V gene is TRBV20-1, the J gene TRBJ1-4; TRBD1 matches at 7 bases. CDR3 bases: TGCAGTGCTAGGGGGGACAGCTCAACTAATGAAAAACTGTTTTTT. It is translated as CSARGDSSTNEKLFF.